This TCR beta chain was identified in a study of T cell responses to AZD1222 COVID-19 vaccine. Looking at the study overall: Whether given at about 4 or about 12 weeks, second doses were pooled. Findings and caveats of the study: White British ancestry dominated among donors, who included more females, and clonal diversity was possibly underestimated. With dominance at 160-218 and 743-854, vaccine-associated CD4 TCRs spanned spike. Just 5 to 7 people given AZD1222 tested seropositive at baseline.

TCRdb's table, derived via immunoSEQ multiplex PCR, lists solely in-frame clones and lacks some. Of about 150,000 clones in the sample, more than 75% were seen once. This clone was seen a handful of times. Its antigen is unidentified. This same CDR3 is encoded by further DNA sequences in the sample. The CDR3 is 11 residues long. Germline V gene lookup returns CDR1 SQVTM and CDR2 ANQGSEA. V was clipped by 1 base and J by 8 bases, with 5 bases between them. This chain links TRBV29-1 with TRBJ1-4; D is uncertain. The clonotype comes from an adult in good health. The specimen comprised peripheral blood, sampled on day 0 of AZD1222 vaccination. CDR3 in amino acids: CSVEGGEKLFF. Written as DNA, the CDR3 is TGCAGCGTTGAAGGGGGAGAAAAACTGTTTTTT.